The clone carrying this TCR beta chain was found a few times. Its antigen is not known. This entry comes from a study of beta chain features in type 1 diabetes. Study-wide results and caveats: TCRB CDR3s from Type 1 diabetes patients were moderately but significantly shorter in all four CD4+ subsets.

Reverse transcribing all isolated RNA meant expressed TCRB transcripts were sequenced. Assay: immunoSEQ multiplex PCR; the TCRdb copy retains only in-frame clones and omits some. The sample has some 660,000 clones; over 12% are singletons. What was sequenced was naive CD4+ T cells from blood. The receptor was isolated from a man younger than 35 with type 1 diabetes.

The CDR3 DNA follows: TGTGCCAGCAGTCCTGGGACAGGTCGAGGGCCCCAGCATTTT. Translating gives CASSPGTGRGPQHF. The chain links TRBV28 to TRBJ1-5; 8 bases agree with TRBD1. V was pared by 5 bases and J by 9 bases, with 9 bases of the junction left unmatched. CDR1 is MDHEN and CDR2 is SYDVKM in the germline V gene. The length of the CDR3 is 14 residues. Drawing the rest from reference TRBV28 and TRBJ1-5, the complete variable domain is DVKVTQSSRYLVKRTGEKVFLECVQDMDHENMFWYRQDPGLGLRLIYFSYDVKMKEKGDIPEGYSVSREKKERFSLILESASTNQTSMYLCASSPGTGRGPQHFGDGTRLSIL.